Listed below are T cell receptor beta chains from one sample, sequenced in a study of CXCR3-negative and CXCR3-positive naive CD8 T cells. TCRdb re-called the 5' RACE reads and shows each CDR3 protein once, DNA omitted. This sample's table has around 10,000 distinct CDR3 sequences. Sequencing was done on a sample of naive CXCR3- CD8+ T cells from blood. The receptors derive from a human donor in good health. Some clones in this sample may be carry-over from other donors' samples. CDR3s include the opening cysteine and the closing phenylalanine or tryptophan. Rows may omit the clone size; those that give it use once, few, many or a size class.

v_gene	j_gene	abundance	CDR3aa
TRBV29-1	TRBJ1-1	.	CSVEEGGTEAFF
TRBV20-1	TRBJ2-7	.	CSARDYTGGSGYEQYF
TRBV11-2	TRBJ2-7	.	CASSSKLDGDHEQYF
TRBV29-1	TRBJ2-3	medium-sized	CSVITGTGPDTQYF
TRBV13	TRBJ1-1	.	CASSSNARGYGTEAFF
TRBV11-2	TRBJ2-1	medium-sized	CASSYPRANEQFF
TRBV4-1	TRBJ1-6	medium-sized	CASSQVEGRDFSPLHF
TRBV29-1	TRBJ1-2	.	CSVGGADHYGYTF
TRBV6-5	TRBJ2-7	.	CASVNLASGTYEQYF
TRBV29-1	TRBJ2-5	.	CSVEAIEETQYF
TRBV28	TRBJ1-5	medium-sized	CASIKPGQVDQPQHF
TRBV7-9	TRBJ2-7	.	CASSTTGARSYEQYF
TRBV29-1	TRBJ2-3	.	CSVDYTDTQYF
TRBV12-3/TRBV12-4	TRBJ2-2	medium-sized	CASFPTGVTGELFF
TRBV7-3	TRBJ1-1	medium-sized	CASSFTQGATEAFF
TRBV19	TRBJ1-1	medium-sized	CASSTSGLPGTEAFF
TRBV6-1	TRBJ2-5	.	CASSDWDGEEETQYF
TRBV28	TRBJ1-3	.	CASSLPDSGNTIYF
TRBV28	TRBJ1-5	.	CASSLKQGGSNQPQHF
TRBV11-2	TRBJ2-1	.	CASGFSGTPLLNEQFF
TRBV6-2/TRBV6-3	TRBJ1-2	.	CASSYRTGGFYGYTF
TRBV7-9	TRBJ2-7	.	CASSLVGTGDYEQYF
TRBV5-1	TRBJ2-1	medium-sized	CASSLDPSGITEQFF
TRBV12-3/TRBV12-4	TRBJ2-2	.	CASLDGGGTGELFF
TRBV24-1	TRBJ2-5	.	CATSPGWNQETQYF
TRBV29-1	TRBJ1-2	medium-sized	CSVDRDSHGGYTF
TRBV20-1	TRBJ2-1	.	CSARDPRDWLYNEQFF